The 14 T cell receptor beta chains given below trace back to one sample, sequenced in a study of blood T cells in healthy people across ages. A second PCR of 7 to 11 cycles used a sample-barcoded 5' primer and a J-beta primer mix. TCRdb reanalysed the 5' RACE reads using MiXCR and keeps one entry per CDR3 protein. The sample lists about 1.5 million distinct CDR3 sequences, roughly 43% occurring once. The sequenced sample consisted of blood. The source is a woman younger than 30 in good health.

This clonotype was detected many times. V gene TRBV9 combines with J gene TRBJ1-2; D may be TRBD1 (5 bases). CDR3 length: 19 residues. Trimming removed 4 bases from V and 8 bases from J, with 33 bases in between. Per the germline V gene, CDR1 is SGDLS and CDR2 is YYNGEE. DNA of the CDR3: TGTGCCAGCAGCCCCTCTTCGGGGGGTCGAAGCCGGGTTTCCTACGGCTACACCTTC. It specifies CASSPSSGGRSRVSYGYTF.

The chain is built from TRBV20-1 and TRBJ2-5; D may correspond to TRBD1 or TRBD2 (5 bases each). This CDR3 is 15 amino acids long. Deletions cut 0 bases from V and 11 bases from J, with 22 bases between. Germline V lookup: CDR1 DFQATT, CDR2 SNEGSKA (reference sequence). The CDR3 DNA sequence: TGCAGTGCTAGAGATGGGAATGGGGGTGGGAATGAGCAGTACTTC. Its protein is CSARDGNGGGNEQYF.

This rearrangement joins TRBV5-1 to TRBJ2-3; possibly TRBD2 for D (6 bases). V lost 6 bases to trimming and J lost 0 bases, with 14 bases between them. Germline V gives CDR1 SGHRS, CDR2 YFSETQ. The CDR3 runs 15 residues. The CDR3 loop is CASIPGTLSTDTQYF. The CDR3 region has the DNA TGCGCCAGCATTCCCGGGACTCTTAGCACAGATACGCAGTATTTT.

The genes are TRBV29-1 and TRBJ1-4, with TRBD1 matching over 7 bases. Looked up from germline, CDR1 is SQVTM and CDR2 is ANQGSEA. The CDR3 has 13 amino acids. Trimming at V came to 4 bases and at J to 4 bases, leaving 3 bases not matched to a gene. The CDR3 sequence is CSVGDSFNEKLFF. CDR3 nucleotide sequence: TGCAGCGTTGGGGACAGCTTTAATGAAAAACTGTTTTTT.

This clonotype has only a few counts. V and J are TRBV5-6 and TRBJ2-5; 11 bases are a match to TRBD2. The germline CDR1 and CDR2 sequences are SGHDT and YYEEEE. V lost 4 bases, J lost 3 bases, and 5 bases stayed unmatched. This CDR3 region has 15 residues. The CDR3 loop reads CASSTILAGEETQYF. The CDR3 bases are TGTGCCAGCAGCACGATACTAGCGGGGGAAGAGACCCAGTACTTC.

This clonotype was recorded a few times. This chain links TRBV7-9 with TRBJ1-5; D may be TRBD1 (5 bases). Trimming shortened V by 1 base and J by 3 bases, and 10 bases separated the two germline ends. CDR3 size: 15 residues. CDR1 and CDR2 from the germline V gene are SEHNR and FQNEAQ (reference sequence). The CDR3: CASSLVAGLNQPQHF. The CDR3 region has the DNA TGTGCCAGCAGCTTAGTGGCAGGGCTCAATCAGCCCCAGCATTTT.

The chain links TRBV3-1 to TRBJ2-5; D not resolved. This CDR3 comprises 11 residues. Germline V gene data show CDR1 as LGHDT and CDR2 as YNNKEL (reference sequence). Trimming took 6 bases from V and 10 from J, leaving 12 bases between them. The CDR3 loop reads CASSQSAHQYF. DNA of the CDR3: TGTGCCAGCAGTCAGTCGGCCCACCAGTACTTC.

The chain combines TRBV12-3 or TRBV12-4 with TRBJ2-4; maybe TRBD1 (6 bases). The J call may be in error: the DNA end matches TRBJ2-7 better. This CDR3 is built from 14 residues. The CDR3 sequence: CASSQDRAGDEQYF. CDR3 sequence (DNA): TGTGCCAGCAGTCAGGACAGAGCCGGGGACGAGCAGTACTTC.

Note on this clonotype: A clone one base away is much larger, so this may be a read error. V usage is TRBV5-6 and J usage is TRBJ2-7; possible D gene TRBD2, 6 bases. The end of the DNA aligns better with TRBJ2-5, so the J call may be wrong. The CDR3 extends over 15 amino acids. CDR1 and CDR2 (germline): SGHDT, YYEEEE. This chain's CDR3 is CACSYQVGGQETQYF. Here the CDR3 DNA reads TGTGCCTGCAGCTATCAAGTTGGGGGGCAAGAGACCCAGTACTTC.

This chain joins TRBV7-9 and TRBJ2-5, with D perhaps TRBD1 (6 bases). This CDR3 has 15 amino acids. Germline assignment: CDR1 SEHNR and CDR2 FQNEAQ (reference sequence). Between the trimmed V and J ends, which lost 1 base and 4 bases, there was a span of 13 bases. The CDR3 sequence is CASSLVVPGVETQYF. CDR3 nucleotide sequence: TGTGCCAGCAGCTTAGTAGTGCCAGGGGTAGAGACCCAGTACTTC. The complete variable domain, with remaining parts taken from reference TRBV7-9 and TRBJ2-5, reads DTGVSQNPRHKITKRGQNVTFRCDPISEHNRLYWYRQTLGQGPEFLTYFQNEAQLEKSRLLSDRFSAERPKGSFSTLEIQRTEQGDSAMYLCASSLVVPGVETQYFGPGTRLLVL.

The chain is built from TRBV6-6 and TRBJ1-4; a weak D match, TRBD1 (6 bases). The length of the CDR3 is 13 residues. Per germline, CDR1 MNHNY and CDR2 SVGAGI (reference sequence). Between the trimmed V and J ends, which lost 6 bases and 6 bases, there was a span of 11 bases. The CDR3 DNA sequence: TGTGCCAGCAGACCGGACAGTTATGAAAAACTGTTTTTT. It specifies CASRPDSYEKLFF.

V gene TRBV28 combines with J gene TRBJ2-3; the D is unclear. The CDR3 runs 14 residues. The germline V and J ends were trimmed by 4 bases and 2 bases, with 10 bases remaining between them. The germline gives CDR1 MDHEN, CDR2 SYDVKM. CDR3 sequence reads: CASSSYYSTDTQYF. DNA of the CDR3: TGTGCCAGCAGTTCCTATTACTCCACAGATACGCAGTATTTT.

The chain uses TRBV4-3 and TRBJ1-1, with 7 bases lining up with TRBD1. Trimming cost V 3 bases and J 0 bases; bases outside gene matches: 4. There are 15 residues in the CDR3. The V gene's germline CDR1 is LGHNA and CDR2 YSLEER. The CDR3, as DNA: TGCGCCAGCAGCCATTACAGGGGACTGAACACTGAAGCTTTCTTT. It encodes CASSHYRGLNTEAFF.

This clonotype was seen only a few times. The V and J genes are TRBV2 and TRBJ2-1; D may be TRBD1 (7 bases). The CDR3 covers 14 residues. Germline lookup yields CDR1 SNHLY and CDR2 FYNNEI. Trimming removed 3 bases at V and 3 bases at J, with 9 bases between. CDR3 in amino acids: CASSEQGGYNEQFF. The CDR3 nucleotides are TGTGCCAGCAGTGAGCAGGGGGGCTACAATGAGCAGTTCTTC. The complete variable domain, with remaining parts taken from reference TRBV2 and TRBJ2-1, reads EPEVTQTPSHQVTQMGQEVILRCVPISNHLYFYWYRQILGQKVEFLVSFYNNEISEKSEIFDDQFSVERPDGSNFTLKIRSTKLEDSAMYFCASSEQGGYNEQFFGPGTRLTVL.